Below are 2 T cell receptor beta chains sequenced from a single sample in a study of cytomegalovirus exposure and HLA in healthy donors (dated by TCRdb to the late 2010s). The library was made by the immunoSEQ multiplex PCR assay. The multiplex PCR relied on a mix of 60 forward primers for TCR Vbeta segments and 13 reverse primers for TCR Jbeta segments. TCRdb re-hosts the immuneACCESS table, in-frame sequences only. Its copies lack some clones; in the studies checked, an unresolved V gene accounts for under half of them, and the cause for the rest is not known. This sample comprises under 200,000 clones, approximately 71% of them detected only once. Just under 5% of the sample is held by the ten biggest clonotypes. Sample: PBMCs. Receptor source: a male donor in good health and CMV-seronegative.

V is TRBV19 and J is TRBJ2-1; a possible D gene is TRBD2 (5 bases). The CDR3 consists of 17 residues. Trimming shortened V by 2 bases and J by 0 bases, and 14 bases separated the two germline ends. Germline CDR1 reads LNHDA; CDR2 reads SQIVND (reference sequence). CDR3 sequence reads: CASSIRVGLSSYNEQFF. The CDR3 DNA is TGTGCCAGTAGTATAAGGGTAGGACTGAGCTCCTACAATGAGCAGTTCTTC.

The chain joins TRBV7-9 to TRBJ1-6; 7 nucleotides line up with TRBD1. The CDR3 is made up of 14 amino acids. The ends lost 2 bases at V and 9 bases at J; junction bases unmatched: 4. CDR1 is SEHNR, CDR2 FQNEAQ, per germline (reference sequence). The CDR3 bases are TGTGCCAGCAGCTTAACAGGGGTGAGTTCACCCCTCCACTTT. Translation: CASSLTGVSSPLHF. Looking up the rest from reference TRBV7-9 and TRBJ1-6 gives the full variable domain: DTGVSQNPRHKITKRGQNVTFRCDPISEHNRLYWYRQTLGQGPEFLTYFQNEAQLEKSRLLSDRFSAERPKGSFSTLEIQRTEQGDSAMYLCASSLTGVSSPLHFGNGTRLTVT.